This T cell receptor (beta chain) was recorded in a study of blood T cell repertoires in COVID-19. The protocol was immunoSEQ multiplex PCR, while the TCRdb copy is restricted to in-frame clones and leaves out a portion. This table has roughly 70,000 clones, approximately 71% appearing once. With 1 base clipped from V and 4 bases from J, the junction kept 14 bases outside the gene matches. This CDR3 has 17 amino acids. Per germline, CDR1 SGDLS and CDR2 YYNGEE. This clonotype was sampled from a man in his 70s with COVID-19, enrolled during active disease. The chain uses TRBV9 and TRBJ2-7, with 7 bases aligning to TRBD2. The sequencing sample was made of peripheral blood. Here the CDR3 reads CASSVSARLAGVYEQYF. DNA for the CDR3: TGTGCCAGCAGCGTATCAGCGCGTCTCGCGGGAGTTTACGAGCAGTACTTC.